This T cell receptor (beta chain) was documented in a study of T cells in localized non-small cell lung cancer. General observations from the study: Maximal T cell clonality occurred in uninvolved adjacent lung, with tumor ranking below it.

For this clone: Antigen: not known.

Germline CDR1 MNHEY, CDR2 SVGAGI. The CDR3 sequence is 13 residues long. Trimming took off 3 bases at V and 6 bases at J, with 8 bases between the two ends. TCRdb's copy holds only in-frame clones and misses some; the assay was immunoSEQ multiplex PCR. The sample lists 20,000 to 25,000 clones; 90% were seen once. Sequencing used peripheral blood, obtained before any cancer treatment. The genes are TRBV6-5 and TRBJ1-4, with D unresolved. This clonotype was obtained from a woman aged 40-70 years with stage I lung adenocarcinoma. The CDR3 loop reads CASSYSSDEKLFF. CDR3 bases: TGTGCCAGCAGTTATAGTTCGGATGAAAAACTGTTTTTT.